This T cell receptor beta chain was sequenced for a study of cytomegalovirus exposure and HLA in healthy donors. Primers included in the PCR were 60 Vbeta and 13 Jbeta primers. Assay: immunoSEQ multiplex PCR; the TCRdb copy retains only in-frame clones and omits some. The table includes 200,000 to 250,000 clones, roughly 84% detected once. Trimming took 5 bases from V and 6 from J; bases not matched to a gene: 6. The CDR3 is made up of 15 amino acids. CDR1 SEHNR and CDR2 FQNEAQ come from the germline V gene (reference sequence). The chain recombines TRBV7-9 with TRBJ2-1; 11 nucleotides align to TRBD2. Sequenced sample: PBMCs. This clonotype was obtained from a boy aged 2 to 10 in good health and CMV-seronegative. The CDR3 DNA follows: TGTGCCAGCAGCACCGGTCTAGCGGGAGGCAATGAGCAGTTCTTC. The encoded protein is CASSTGLAGGNEQFF.